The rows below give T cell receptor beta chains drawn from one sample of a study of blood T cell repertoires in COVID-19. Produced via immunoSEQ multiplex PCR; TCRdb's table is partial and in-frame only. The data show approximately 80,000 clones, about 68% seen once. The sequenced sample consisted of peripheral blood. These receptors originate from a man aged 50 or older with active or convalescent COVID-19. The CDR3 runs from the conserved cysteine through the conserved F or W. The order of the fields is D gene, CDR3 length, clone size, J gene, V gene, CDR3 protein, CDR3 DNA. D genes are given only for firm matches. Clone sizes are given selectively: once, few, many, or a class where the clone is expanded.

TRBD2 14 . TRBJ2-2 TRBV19 CASLAGPNTGELFF TGTGCCAGCCTAGCGGGGCCGAACACCGGGGAGCTGTTTTTT
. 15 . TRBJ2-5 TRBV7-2 CASSVKTGRGETQYF TGTGCCAGCTCCGTAAAAACCGGGCGAGGGGAGACCCAGTACTTC
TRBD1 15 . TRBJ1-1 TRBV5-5 CASSLLGQGDTEAFF TGTGCCAGCAGCTTGTTAGGGCAGGGGGACACTGAAGCTTTCTTT
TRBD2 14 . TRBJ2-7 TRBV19 CASSRGLAGYEQYF TGTGCCAGTAGTAGGGGACTAGCGGGATACGAGCAGTACTTC
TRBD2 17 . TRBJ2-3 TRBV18 CASSPLAGGPGTDTQYF TGTGCCAGCTCACCACTAGCGGGGGGGCCCGGCACAGATACGCAGTATTTT
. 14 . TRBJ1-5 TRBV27 CASSRYLRDQPQHF TGTGCCAGCAGCCGTTATCTGCGGGATCAGCCCCAGCATTTT
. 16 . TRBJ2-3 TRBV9 CASSVAPEGSTDTQYF TGTGCCAGCAGCGTAGCACCGGAGGGAAGCACAGATACGCAGTATTTT
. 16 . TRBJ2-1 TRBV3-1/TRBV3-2 CASSGGHPHSDNEQFF TGTGCCAGCAGCGGAGGTCATCCCCATTCCGACAATGAGCAGTTCTTC
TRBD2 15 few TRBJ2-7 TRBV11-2 CASSSRGGRAYEQYF TGTGCCAGCAGCTCGCGGGGGGGCCGAGCCTACGAGCAGTACTTC
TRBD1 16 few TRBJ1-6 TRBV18 CASSPSGQGPNSPLHF TGTGCCAGCTCACCATCGGGACAGGGCCCTAATTCACCCCTCCACTTT
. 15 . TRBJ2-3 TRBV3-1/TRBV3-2 CASSQGGAAQDTQYF TGTGCCAGCAGCCAAGGGGGAGCGGCCCAAGATACGCAGTATTTT
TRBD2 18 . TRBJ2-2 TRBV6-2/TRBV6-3 CASSHGTSRTWNTGELFF TGTGCCAGCAGTCACGGGACTAGCAGAACCTGGAACACCGGGGAGCTGTTTTTT
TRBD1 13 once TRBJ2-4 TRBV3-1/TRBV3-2 CASSLSGTAVAHF TGTGCCAGCAGCCTGTCCGGGACAGCGGTCGCCCACTTC
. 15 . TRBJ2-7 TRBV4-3 CASSHQGTSNHEQYF TGCGCCAGCAGCCACCAGGGGACCTCCAACCACGAGCAGTACTTC
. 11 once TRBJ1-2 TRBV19 CATHKAGLWTF TGTGCCACACATAAGGCAGGTTTGTGGACCTTC
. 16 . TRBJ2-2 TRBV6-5 CASSYRTPGNTGELFF TGTGCCAGCAGTTACCGAACTCCAGGGAACACCGGGGAGCTGTTTTTT
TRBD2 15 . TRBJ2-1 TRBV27 CASSPSGGALGEQFF TGTGCCAGCAGTCCTAGCGGGGGGGCCTTAGGGGAGCAGTTCTTC
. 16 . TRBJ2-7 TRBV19 CASSKPMGGLSYEQYF TGTGCCAGTAGTAAGCCGATGGGGGGACTTTCCTACGAGCAGTACTTC
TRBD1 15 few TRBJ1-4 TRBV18 CASSPLGQGNEKLFF TGTGCCAGCTCACCACTGGGACAGGGGAATGAAAAACTGTTTTTT
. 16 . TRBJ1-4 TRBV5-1 CASSLGGALANEKLFF TGCGCCAGCAGCTTGGGGGGCGCCCTAGCTAATGAAAAACTGTTTTTT
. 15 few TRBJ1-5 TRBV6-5 CASSLGGRRNQPQHF TGTGCCAGCAGTTTAGGAGGCCGCCGGAATCAGCCCCAGCATTTT
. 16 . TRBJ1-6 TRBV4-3 CASSQESGRSLYPLHF TGCGCCAGCAGCCAAGAAAGCGGGAGAAGTTTGTATCCCCTCCACTTT
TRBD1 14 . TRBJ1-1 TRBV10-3 CAISGQGVNTEAFF TGTGCCATCAGTGGACAGGGAGTGAACACTGAAGCTTTCTTT
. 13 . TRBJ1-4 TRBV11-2 CASSLIRGEKLFF TGTGCCAGCAGCTTAATCCGCGGGGAAAAACTGTTTTTT
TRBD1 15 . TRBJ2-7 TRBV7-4 CASSLEAGGDDEQYF TGTGCCAGCAGCTTAGAGGCAGGGGGTGACGACGAGCAGTACTTC
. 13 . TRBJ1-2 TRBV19 CASSPSGSYGYTF TGTGCCAGTAGCCCCTCCGGGAGCTATGGCTACACCTTC
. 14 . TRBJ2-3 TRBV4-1 CASSQAVSTDTQYF TGCGCCAGCAGCCAAGCGGTCAGCACAGATACGCAGTATTTT